This TCR beta chain was obtained from a study of OX40 agonist ivuxolimab in advanced cancers. About the study: Ivuxolimab doses were 0.01, 0.1, 0.3, 1.5, 3 or 10 mg/kg every 2 weeks. The dose-escalation group included hepatocellular carcinoma, melanoma, renal cell carcinoma and head and neck cancer. Study outcomes and limitations: Averaged across samples, CD8+ T cells carried more expanded clones than CD4+ did. Low clonal expansion, among the lowest seen, marked partial responders at 0.1-3.0 mg/kg.

Produced via immunoSEQ multiplex PCR; TCRdb's table is partial and in-frame only. The sample yields 66,000 or so clones, under 90% seen once. With respect to this clone: Its antigen is unknown.

This CDR3 contains 15 residues. V lost 0 bases, J lost 5 bases, and 11 bases lay in between. Germline V lookup: CDR1 SGHRS, CDR2 YFSETQ. The chain joins TRBV5-1 to TRBJ2-2; D uncertain. This TCR came from an adult with an advanced solid tumor such as melanoma, head and neck, liver or kidney cancer. Source: CD4+ or CD8+ T cells sorted from blood, taken in a trial of the OX40 agonist ivuxolimab. The CDR3 DNA sequence: TGCGCCAGCAGCTTGGATTCCTTCGAGACCGGGGAGCTGTTTTTT. Encoded protein: CASSLDSFETGELFF.